Included here is one T cell receptor (beta chain) sequence, with context. The antigen it recognizes is unknown. Qualities for individual bases were not recorded, and no much larger clone is one base off. CDR1 and CDR2 are drawn from the germline V gene: SGDLS, YYNGEE. The CDR3 holds 14 amino acids from the cysteine to the phenylalanine. Only the CDR3 region is kept as DNA, spanning 42 bases read in frame from base 1. Trimming takes 0 bases off V and 5 bases off J; junction bases not matched to a gene: 4. This sample was included in a study of blood T cell repertoires in COVID-19 (dated by TCRdb to 2019 to 2021). For the study in its entirety: Samples from collaborators originated in the United States, Italy and Spain and spanned both the acute and convalescent phases of COVID-19. The material from the prospective study consisted of cDNA or gDNA derived from T cells, B-cell-depleted T cells, or PBMCs. Deeply sampled blood TCRbeta repertoires from subjects exposed to, actively infected with, or recovered from COVID-19 were included in the dataset. The repertoires were released in a freely available public database meant as a resource for research on the immune response to SARS-CoV-2. Samples came from the ongoing ImmuneRACE study (first 160 participants) plus 1,254 subjects from 6 global collaborators. Sample metadata almost always included a de-identified subject ID, COVID-19 status, age in years and sex. Where HLA class I and class II types were available, the types were taken from metadata supplied by the sample provider, not from assay-based typing. Broad study findings and their caveats: How much clinical and demographic metadata was included differed by source and by participant, and the metadata was provided uncurated.

TCRbeta CDR3 regions were amplified from genomic DNA by means of the immunoSEQ Assay, a bias-controlled multiplex PCR. As for the authors' bioinformatics: Nucleated cell counts per sample were estimated from amplification of reference gene primers within the assay. To quantify the absolute abundance of each unique TCRbeta CDR3 rearrangement, sequence reads were collapsed and filtered. Productive Simpson clonality was computed per sample as the square root of Simpson's diversity index over productive rearrangements. The source is immuneACCESS, and TCRdb retained only in-frame sequences with V and J called. Part of the clones is not carried over; for the studies checked, unresolved V genes explain less than half of this, and the remainder is unexplained. That table gives V, J and clone size, and the DNA gave D and trimming. This sample holds approximately 100,000 clones; approximately 90% were observed only once. Around 16% of the sample rests with the top ten.

The collaborating institutions used their own protocols to collect whole blood in K2EDTA tubes. For TCRbeta analysis, collaborator samples were shipped as frozen whole blood, as isolated PBMCs, or as DNA extracted from either sample type. The specimen was peripheral blood. The TCR sequence derives from a man aged 50 to 60 with acute or convalescent COVID-19. The sequence links TRBV9 to TRBJ2-5; 7 central bases correspond to TRBD1. In nucleotide form, the sequence is TGTGCCAGCAGCGTAGCGGACAGGCCGGAGACCCAGTACTTC. It translates to CASSVADRPETQYF. Where the CDR3 stops, the reference TRBV9 and TRBJ2-5 genes take over; the full variable domain is DSGVTQTPKHLITATGQRVTLRCSPRSGDLSVYWYQQSLDQGLQFLIQYYNGEERAKGNILERFSAQQFPDLHSELNLSSLELGDSALYFCASSVADRPETQYFGPGTRLLVL.